Following are 13 T cell receptor beta chains from one sample sequenced in a study of OX40 agonist ivuxolimab in advanced cancers. Sequencing was performed with immunoSEQ multiplex PCR; in TCRdb, only in-frame clones are kept and a portion is missing. This repertoire shows 60,000 or so clones, about 86% found once; its top ten account for nearly 0.9%. The sample in question was CD4+ or CD8+ T cells sorted from blood, obtained in a trial of the OX40 agonist ivuxolimab. The receptors were sampled from an adult with an advanced solid tumor such as melanoma, head and neck, liver or kidney cancer.

V gene TRBV7-2 combines with J gene TRBJ2-3; 11 bases agree with TRBD2. Germline V CDR1 and CDR2: SGHTA, FQGNSA. V dropped 4 bases and J dropped 0; count of bases not matched to a gene: 6. The CDR3 contains 17 residues. The CDR3 DNA follows: TGTGCCAGCAGCTATACCGGGACTAGCGGTAGCACAGATACGCAGTATTTT. It is translated as CASSYTGTSGSTDTQYF.

The CDR3 DNA reads as TGTGCCAGCAGTAAGACAGGGATTGATGGCTACACCTTC. This translates into CASSKTGIDGYTF. This chain joins TRBV2 and TRBJ1-2; 7 bases map to TRBD1. The CDR3 loop spans 13 amino acids. The germline V gene has CDR1 SNHLY and CDR2 FYNNEI. With V trimmed by 5 bases and J by 6 bases, 6 bases remained unmatched.

This clone was seen just once. The chain employs TRBV14 and TRBJ2-5, with D tentatively TRBD2 (5 bases). CDR3 length: 17 residues. CDR1 and CDR2 (germline): SGHDN, FVKESK. Trimming took 3 bases from V and 2 from J, leaving 19 bases between them. CDR3 amino acids: CASSQDWARGSQETQYF. Here the CDR3 DNA reads TGTGCCAGCAGCCAGGATTGGGCCCGGGGATCGCAAGAGACCCAGTACTTC.

This clone is a singleton in its sample. The genes are TRBV10-1 and TRBJ2-3; the D is unclear. With 6 bases removed from V and 6 bases from J, the gap between germline ends came to 13 bases. CDR3 length equals 13 residues. Germline loops: CDR1 WNHNN, CDR2 SYGVQD (reference sequence). The DNA for the CDR3 is TGCGCCAGCAGGGGTGACTCCTCTGATACGCAGTATTTT. This gives the protein CASRGDSSDTQYF.

This sequence joins TRBV6-6 and TRBJ1-5, with 10 positions matching TRBD1. This CDR3 is 14 amino acids long. After removal of 6 bases from V and 5 bases from J, the junction contained 4 bases not matched to a gene. Germline-derived CDR1 and CDR2 are MNHNY and SVGAGI (reference sequence). CDR3 amino acids: CASRGDRGDQPQHF. In DNA, the CDR3 is TGTGCCAGCAGAGGGGACAGGGGAGATCAGCCCCAGCATTTT.

This clone was recorded a few times. This rearrangement joins TRBV13 to TRBJ2-3; D may be TRBD2 (6 bases). Germline V lookup: CDR1 PRHDT, CDR2 FYEKMQ (reference sequence). The V end was cut by 4 bases, the J end by 2 bases, with 10 bases between. The CDR3 sequence is 14 residues long. CDR3 sequence: CASSYSGATDTQYF. CDR3 nucleotide sequence: TGTGCCAGCAGCTATAGCGGAGCCACAGATACGCAGTATTTT.

The chain carries TRBV25-1 and TRBJ2-5; D not resolved. The germline CDR1 and CDR2 sequences are MGHDK and SYGVNS. With 5 bases removed from V and 2 bases from J, the gap between germline ends came to 12 bases. The CDR3 totals 14 residues. CDR3 bases: TGTGCCAGCAGTAGGCCAGAGCTGCAAGAGACCCAGTACTTC. Translating it yields CASSRPELQETQYF.

The genes are TRBV9 and TRBJ2-5; D may be TRBD2 (6 bases). The V end lost 4 bases, the J end lost 3 bases, and 10 bases lay between the germline ends. The CDR3 loop spans 13 amino acids. CDR1 is SGDLS, CDR2 YYNGEE, per germline. As DNA, the CDR3 is TGTGCCAGCAGCCCCGGGAGTAAAGAGACCCAGTACTTC. The encoded protein is CASSPGSKETQYF.

The chain links TRBV5-1 to TRBJ2-1; 7 positions agree with TRBD2. The trim removed 0 bases at V and 10 bases at J, leaving 4 bases unmatched. Germline loops: CDR1 SGHRS, CDR2 YFSETQ. CDR3 length: 13 residues. CDR3 in DNA: TGCGCCAGCAGCTTGGCCGCCGGGAGGGAGCAGTTCTTC. Protein product: CASSLAAGREQFF. Complete variable domain (other parts from reference TRBV5-1 and TRBJ2-1): KAGVTQTPRYLIKTRGQQVTLSCSPISGHRSVSWYQQTPGQGLQFLFEYFSETQRNKGNFPGRFSGRQFSNSRSEMNVSTLELGDSALYLCASSLAAGREQFFGPGTRLTVL.

The CDR3 sequence is CASSRRTGRNYGYTF. CDR3 in DNA: TGTGCCAGCAGCAGAAGGACAGGACGTAACTATGGCTACACCTTC. V usage is TRBV5-8 and J usage is TRBJ1-2, with 7 bases aligning to TRBD1. From germline, CDR1 is SGHTS and CDR2 YDEGEE. V lost 4 bases, J lost 1 base, and 7 bases stayed unmatched. CDR3 length equals 15 residues.

The rearrangement joins TRBV7-6 to TRBJ2-7; 12 bases match TRBD1. The CDR3 is 14 residues long. V shed 6 bases and J 7 bases; nucleotides not matched to a gene: 7. From germline, CDR1 is SGHVS and CDR2 FNYEAQ. The CDR3 DNA reads as TGTGCCAGCAGTTCCGGGACAGGGGGCCGAGAGCAGTACTTC. This encodes CASSSGTGGREQYF. Together with reference TRBV7-6 and TRBJ2-7, the CDR3 gives the full variable domain: GAGVSQSPRYKVTKRGQDVALRCDPISGHVSLYWYRQALGQGPEFLTYFNYEAQQDKSGLPNDRFSAERPEGSISTLTIQRTEQRDSAMYRCASSSGTGGREQYFGPGTRLTVT.

This chain joins TRBV7-9 and TRBJ2-7; D remains ambiguous. Trimming took off 5 bases at V and 1 base at J, with 6 bases between the two ends. Per the germline V gene, CDR1 is SEHNR and CDR2 is FQNEAQ (reference sequence). The CDR3 runs to 12 residues. The CDR3 reads CASSLESYEQYF. DNA of the CDR3: TGTGCCAGCAGCCTAGAATCCTACGAGCAGTACTTC. The full variable domain, in which reference TRBV7-9 and TRBJ2-7 provide the parts outside the CDR3, is DTGVSQNPRHKITKRGQNVTFRCDPISEHNRLYWYRQTLGQGPEFLTYFQNEAQLEKSRLLSDRFSAERPKGSFSTLEIQRTEQGDSAMYLCASSLESYEQYFGPGTRLTVT.

The rearrangement links TRBV13 to TRBJ2-7; tentatively, D is TRBD1 or TRBD2 (5 bases each). CDR1 is PRHDT, CDR2 FYEKMQ, per germline (reference sequence). This CDR3 spans 14 amino acids. The V end was cut by 9 bases, the J end by 1 base, with 16 bases between. The CDR3 sequence: CASQGLGASYEQYF. The CDR3 DNA is TGTGCCAGTCAAGGGCTCGGGGCGTCCTACGAGCAGTACTTC.